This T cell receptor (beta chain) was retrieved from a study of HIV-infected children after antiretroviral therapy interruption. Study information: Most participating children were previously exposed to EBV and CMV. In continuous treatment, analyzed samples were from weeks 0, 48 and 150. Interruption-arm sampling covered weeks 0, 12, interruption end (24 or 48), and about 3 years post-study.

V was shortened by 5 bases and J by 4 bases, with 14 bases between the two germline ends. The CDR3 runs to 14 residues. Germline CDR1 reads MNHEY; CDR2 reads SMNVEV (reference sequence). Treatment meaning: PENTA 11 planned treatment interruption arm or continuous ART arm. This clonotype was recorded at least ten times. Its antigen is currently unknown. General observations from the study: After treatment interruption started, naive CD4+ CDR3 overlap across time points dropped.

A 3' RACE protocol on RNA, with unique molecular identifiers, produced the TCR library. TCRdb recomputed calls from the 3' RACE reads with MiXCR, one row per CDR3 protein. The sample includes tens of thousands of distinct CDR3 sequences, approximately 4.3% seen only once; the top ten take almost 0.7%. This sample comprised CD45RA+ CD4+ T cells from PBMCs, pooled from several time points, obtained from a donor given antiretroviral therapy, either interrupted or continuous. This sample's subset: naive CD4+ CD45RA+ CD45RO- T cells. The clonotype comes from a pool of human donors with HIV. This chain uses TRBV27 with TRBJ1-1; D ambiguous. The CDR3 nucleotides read TGTGCCAGCAGTCCCGGTTCCGGCCGCACTGAAGCTTTCTTT. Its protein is CASSPGSGRTEAFF.